The 24 T cell receptor beta chains below all came from one sample that was sequenced in a study of PD-L1 blockade in urothelial cancer. The time point denotes: pretreatment peripheral blood. Sequencing used immunoSEQ multiplex PCR; TCRdb keeps in-frame clones, though not all of them. The sample has about 50,000 clones; around 84% are singletons. Sequences were derived from PBMCs, sampled around atezolizumab (anti-PD-L1) treatment. These receptors were obtained from a man between 65 and 80 years old with urothelial cancer.

The chain links TRBV5-1 to TRBJ1-1; TRBD1 matches 10 bases. The CDR3 has 16 residues. V was clipped by 3 bases and J by 4 bases; unmatched bases: 9. CDR1 and CDR2 from the germline V gene are SGHRS and YFSETQ. CDR3 nucleotide sequence: TGCGCCAGCAGCTGGGGGGACAGGGGCCGAATCACTGAAGCTTTCTTT. It yields the protein CASSWGDRGRITEAFF.

The chain has TRBV4-3 and TRBJ2-7, with 11 bases identical to TRBD2. Unmatched junction bases numbered 5, after V lost 3 bases and J lost 4 bases. The CDR3 has 15 amino acids. CDR1 and CDR2 (germline): LGHNA, YSLEER. This chain's CDR3 is CASSQGLADMYEQYF. In nucleotides, the CDR3 is TGCGCCAGCAGCCAGGGACTAGCGGACATGTACGAGCAGTACTTC.

The V gene is TRBV30, the J gene TRBJ1-5, with a tentative D call TRBD1 (5 bases). The length of the CDR3 is 13 residues. Germline V CDR1 and CDR2: GTSNPN, SVGIG (reference sequence). With 1 base removed from V and 4 bases from J, the gap between germline ends came to 8 bases. For the CDR3, the DNA is TGTGCCTGGAGTGGACAGAAAAATCAGCCCCAGCATTTT. Encoded protein: CAWSGQKNQPQHF.

The genes are TRBV5-6 and TRBJ1-2, with unresolved D. The CDR3 has 11 residues. V dropped 0 bases and J dropped 9 bases, with 6 bases sitting between them. Looked up from germline, CDR1 is SGHDT and CDR2 is YYEEEE. CDR3 amino acids: CASSLGLSYTF. The CDR3 DNA follows: TGTGCCAGCAGCTTGGGGCTCAGCTACACCTTC.

In its sample, this clone was seen a few times. The chain couples TRBV19 to TRBJ2-2, with 14 bases fitting TRBD2. V was clipped by 4 bases and J by 2 bases; unmatched bases: 3. Germline CDR1 and CDR2: LNHDA and SQIVND (reference sequence). CDR3 length: 17 amino acids. The CDR3 DNA is TGTGCCAGTAGTAGACTAGCGGGAGGGCACAACACCGGGGAGCTGTTTTTT. Translating it yields CASSRLAGGHNTGELFF.

The chain combines TRBV2 with TRBJ1-2; TRBD1 is a possible D gene (5 bases). CDR1 and CDR2 (germline): SNHLY, FYNNEI. The length of the CDR3 is 13 residues. V gave up 3 bases and J gave up 5 bases, with 10 bases separating them. DNA of the CDR3: TGTGCCAGCAGTGACCAGGGTTCGTATGGCTACACCTTC. It specifies CASSDQGSYGYTF.

This chain connects TRBV7-3 to TRBJ2-1; tentatively, D is TRBD2 (6 bases). The CDR3 totals 15 residues. Looked up from germline, CDR1 is SGHTA and CDR2 is FQGTGA. Trimming pared 3 bases from V and 3 bases from J, leaving 12 bases between. For the CDR3, the DNA is TGTGCCAGCAGCTTCTCGGGAGCTGTCTACAATGAGCAGTTCTTC. Protein product: CASSFSGAVYNEQFF.

V usage is TRBV5-1 and J usage is TRBJ2-2, with D perhaps matching TRBD2 (5 bases). Trimming shortened V by 0 bases and J by 3 bases, and 9 bases separated the two germline ends. In germline, CDR1 is SGHRS, CDR2 YFSETQ. The CDR3 length is 15 residues. The CDR3 loop is CASSLAGKDTGELFF. The DNA for the CDR3 is TGCGCCAGCAGCTTGGCGGGGAAGGACACCGGGGAGCTGTTTTTT.

The rearrangement links TRBV11-2 to TRBJ1-4; 11 positions match TRBD1. The CDR3 has 15 amino acids. J was trimmed by 8 bases and V by 5 bases; bases with no gene match: 7. Per germline, CDR1 SGHAT and CDR2 FQNNGV. CDR3 nucleotide sequence: TGTGCCAGCAGCGCCCGGACAGGGGGCGGAGAAAAACTGTTTTTT. The encoded protein is CASSARTGGGEKLFF.

This clone was counted a few times. The chain joins TRBV6-5 to TRBJ1-5; D gene unclear. With 6 bases removed from V and 2 bases from J, the gap between germline ends came to 11 bases. Germline assignment: CDR1 MNHEY and CDR2 SVGAGI. The CDR3 is 14 amino acids. The CDR3 nucleotides are TGTGCCAGCAGCCCCTGGAGGGGCAATCAGCCCCAGCATTTT. Translated, it gives CASSPWRGNQPQHF.

The chain uses TRBV19 and TRBJ2-1, with D maybe TRBD1 (6 bases). The V end was cut by 2 bases, the J end by 6 bases, with 14 bases between. The length of the CDR3 is 15 residues. Germline assignment: CDR1 LNHDA and CDR2 SQIVND (reference sequence). The CDR3 DNA sequence: TGTGCCAGTAGTATATCCCTTGGGGGCACCAATGAGCAGTTCTTC. This gives the protein CASSISLGGTNEQFF.

The chain links TRBV12-5 to TRBJ2-5; D may be TRBD2 (6 bases). CDR1 is LGHNT, CDR2 FRNRAP, per germline. The CDR3 is 14 residues long. Deletions cut 2 bases from V and 4 bases from J, with 11 bases between. CDR3 coding DNA: TGTGCTAGTGGTTTGCTCCCGGGGGTAGAGACCCAGTACTTC. As protein: CASGLLPGVETQYF.

The DNA of the CDR3 is TGTGCCAGCAGCCCAGGACACAGGAACACTGAAGCTTTCTTT. Amino acids: CASSPGHRNTEAFF. The chain carries TRBV9 and TRBJ1-1, with D possibly being TRBD1 (5 bases). V was pared by 4 bases and J by 1 base, with 11 bases between. This CDR3 is built from 14 residues. CDR1 is SGDLS and CDR2 is YYNGEE in the germline V gene.

This clone was recorded once. CDR3 region: CASSGTQKLGNTIYF. The CDR3 nucleotides are TGTGCCAGCAGTGGAACACAGAAGCTTGGAAACACCATATATTTT. The chain joins TRBV28 to TRBJ1-3, with D unclear. CDR3 length: 15 amino acids. V was cut by 5 bases and J by 3 bases, with 14 bases left in between. The germline V gene has CDR1 MDHEN and CDR2 SYDVKM.

The chain uses TRBV5-6 and TRBJ1-2; 7 nucleotides align to TRBD1. Germline loops: CDR1 SGHDT, CDR2 YYEEEE. There are 13 residues in the CDR3. The junction had 9 bases not matched to a gene; V was cut back by 7 bases and J by 6 bases. CDR3 nucleotide sequence: TGTGCCAGCGTCCGACAGGGTCTCGATGGCTACACCTTC. It is translated as CASVRQGLDGYTF.

The V and J genes are TRBV10-1 and TRBJ2-5; 8 positions match TRBD2. The germline V gene encodes CDR1 WNHNN and CDR2 SYGVQD (reference sequence). This CDR3 comprises 15 residues. J was trimmed by 5 bases and V by 6 bases; bases with no gene match: 11. CDR3 sequence: CASRGAAGAGETQYF. The CDR3 coding sequence is TGCGCCAGCAGGGGGGCAGCGGGAGCGGGTGAGACCCAGTACTTC.

The chain couples TRBV28 to TRBJ1-2; TRBD1 is a possible D gene (6 bases). V lost 7 bases and J 8 bases, leaving 17 bases between the germline ends. In germline, CDR1 is MDHEN, CDR2 SYDVKM. The CDR3 extends over 13 amino acids. The CDR3 DNA reads as TGTGCCAGCATCAACCTAGGGGGTTCAGGCTACACCTTC. This gives the protein CASINLGGSGYTF.

This chain joins TRBV6-5 and TRBJ1-5; D perhaps matches TRBD1 (5 bases). From germline, CDR1 is MNHEY and CDR2 SVGAGI. This CDR3 is 14 amino acids long. Between the trimmed V and J ends, which lost 2 bases and 5 bases, there was a span of 10 bases. The CDR3 DNA reads as TGTGCCAGCAGTTACGGGGGGAGTCATCAGCCCCAGCATTTT. Amino acid sequence: CASSYGGSHQPQHF.

The chain is built from TRBV2 and TRBJ1-2; D gene uncertain. Germline V gene sequence: CDR1 SNHLY, CDR2 FYNNEI. The CDR3 runs to 14 residues. With 3 bases removed from V and 2 bases from J, the gap between germline ends came to 10 bases. This CDR3 is CASSDLRGNYGYTF. The CDR3, as DNA: TGTGCCAGCAGTGACCTGCGAGGCAACTATGGCTACACCTTC. Together with reference TRBV2 and TRBJ1-2, the CDR3 gives the full variable domain: EPEVTQTPSHQVTQMGQEVILRCVPISNHLYFYWYRQILGQKVEFLVSFYNNEISEKSEIFDDQFSVERPDGSNFTLKIRSTKLEDSAMYFCASSDLRGNYGYTFGSGTRLTVV.

The rearrangement links TRBV18 to TRBJ2-5, with 8 bases lining up with TRBD2. Germline loops: CDR1 KGHSH, CDR2 LQKENI. The ends lost 5 bases at V and 3 bases at J; junction bases unmatched: 11. The CDR3 covers 16 residues. The CDR3 protein is CASSSVRGGREETQYF. CDR3 nucleotides: TGTGCCAGCTCATCCGTACGGGGGGGTCGAGAAGAGACCCAGTACTTC. The whole variable domain, filled in from reference TRBV18 and TRBJ2-5, reads NAGVMQNPRHLVRRRGQEARLRCSPMKGHSHVYWYRQLPEEGLKFMVYLQKENIIDESGMPKERFSAEFPKEGPSILRIQQVVRGDSAAYFCASSSVRGGREETQYFGPGTRLLVL.

This clone was observed once. The chain couples TRBV7-2 to TRBJ2-7, with D maybe TRBD2 (6 bases). V was trimmed by 7 bases and J by 6 bases, leaving 16 bases between them. The CDR3 is 13 residues long. CDR1 and CDR2 (germline): SGHTA, FQGNSA. CDR3 residues: CASILDRELEQYF. The DNA for the CDR3 is TGTGCCAGCATCTTGGACCGGGAGCTCGAGCAGTACTTC.

This chain connects TRBV27 to TRBJ2-5, with D possibly being TRBD1 (5 bases). Germline CDR1 and CDR2: MNHEY and SMNVEV (reference sequence). This CDR3 is 13 amino acids long. The V gene lost 5 bases and the J gene lost 3 bases, with 10 bases spanning the gap. CDR3 DNA: TGTGCCAGCAGTCCCCGCAGGGAAGAGACCCAGTACTTC. It specifies CASSPRREETQYF.

V and J are TRBV7-8 and TRBJ2-7, with D possibly being TRBD2 (6 bases). The V gene's germline CDR1 is SGHVS and CDR2 FQNEAQ. CDR3 size: 15 residues. With 1 base removed from V and 0 bases from J, the gap between germline ends came to 10 bases. CDR3 residues: CASSLGLVSSYEQYF. The CDR3 DNA is TGTGCCAGCAGCTTAGGACTAGTGTCCTCCTACGAGCAGTACTTC.

CDR3 sequence (DNA): TGTGCCAGCAGTGTCGACAGCTCCTACGAGCAGTACTTC. This sequence encodes CASSVDSSYEQYF. V gene TRBV6-1 combines with J gene TRBJ2-7; tentatively, D is TRBD1 (5 bases). This CDR3 spans 13 amino acids. The germline V gene encodes CDR1 MNHNS and CDR2 SASEGT. The V end lost 4 bases, the J end lost 0 bases, and 7 bases lay between the germline ends.